The text below deals with one TCR beta chain. Its antigen target is currently unknown. Base-call qualities are not available, and no considerably larger clone is one nucleotide away. TCRbeta CDR3 regions were amplified from genomic DNA by means of the immunoSEQ Assay, a bias-controlled multiplex PCR. In the source study's methods: Nucleated cell counts per sample were estimated from amplification of reference gene primers within the assay. To quantify the absolute abundance of each unique TCRbeta CDR3 rearrangement, sequence reads were collapsed and filtered. Productive Simpson clonality was computed per sample as the square root of Simpson's diversity index over productive rearrangements. Held by TCRdb, this immuneACCESS table contains in-frame sequences only and omits some clones. Under half of the omission traces to an unresolved V gene where checked; the cause of the rest is unknown. The V and J calls and the clone size are those of that table, but D and trimming were determined from the DNA. The sample has 95,000 to 150,000 clones on record, about 70% of them singletons. Of the sample, roughly 2.2% is held by the ten largest clones.

V and J lose 2 bases and 6 bases, and a span of 17 bases separates them. CDR1 and CDR2, looked up from the germline V gene (reference sequence), are MNHEY and SMNVEV. The CDR3 numbers 16 residues from cysteine through phenylalanine. The only DNA kept is the CDR3, 48 bases in frame from the first base. The data belong to a study of blood T cell repertoires in COVID-19 (TCRdb year 2020). Looking at the study overall: Collaborator samples came from the United States, Italy and Spain and covered acute and convalescent phases of COVID-19. The material from the prospective study consisted of cDNA or gDNA derived from T cells, B-cell-depleted T cells, or PBMCs. The dataset comprised deeply sampled blood TCRbeta repertoires from subjects exposed to, actively infected with, or recovered from COVID-19. The repertoires were released in a freely available public database meant as a resource for research on the immune response to SARS-CoV-2. Samples were obtained from the ongoing ImmuneRACE study (first 160 participants) and from 1,200 or so subjects provided by 6 global collaborators. Sample metadata almost always included a de-identified subject ID, COVID-19 status, age in years and sex. Where available, HLA class I and class II types were taken from metadata supplied by the sample provider and were not determined by assay-based typing. Overall study results and their limits: The amount of clinical and demographic metadata varied by source and participant and was provided uncurated.

Whole blood was collected in K2EDTA tubes by collaborating institutions according to the institutions' own protocols. For TCRbeta analysis, collaborators shipped samples as frozen whole blood, isolated PBMCs, or DNA extracted from either of those sample types. The chain employs TRBV27 and TRBJ2-1, with no confidently assigned D gene. The sequencing input was peripheral blood. The clonotype comes from a woman aged 70-85 years with acute or convalescent COVID-19. The DNA sequence is given as TGTGCCAGCAGTTTAGGAACAGCCTTTGTCTTCAATGAGCAGTTCTTC. This encodes CASSLGTAFVFNEQFF.